Below are 9 T cell receptor beta chains sequenced from a single sample in a study of spatial heterogeneity in lung cancer. TCRdb re-analysed the 5' RACE reads in MiXCR, keeping a single row per CDR3 protein. The sample yields about 18,000 distinct CDR3 sequences, around 8% seen once. What these receptors recognize is not known. Study results and caveats: Tracking of tumor mutation counts was seen in expanded intratumoral alpha and beta TCR counts.

Time point indicated: sample taken at primary tumor resection. Specimen: lung tumor tissue, collected at surgery. These receptors were taken from a male donor with early-stage non-small cell lung cancer.

This clonotype was picked up many times. The chain carries TRBV4-1 and TRBJ2-3; D call uncertain. Germline V gene data show CDR1 as MGHRA and CDR2 as YSYEKL. The CDR3 length is 13 residues. The V end lost 1 base, the J end lost 4 bases, and 6 bases lay between the germline ends. The CDR3 coding sequence is TGCGCCAGCAGCCAAGTCTCAGCAGATACGCAGTATTTT. Protein sequence: CASSQVSADTQYF.

This clonotype occurred many times. In nucleotides, the CDR3 is TGTGCCAGCAGCTTCGGACAGAGCTTCTCTGGGGCCAACGTCCTGACTTTC. Translation gives CASSFGQSFSGANVLTF. This chain uses TRBV3-1 with TRBJ2-6, with a possible D match to TRBD1 (6 bases). V was trimmed by 5 bases and J by 0 bases, leaving 14 bases between them. Per germline, CDR1 LGHDT and CDR2 YNNKEL (reference sequence). The length of the CDR3 is 17 residues. Variable domain in full (rest from reference TRBV3-1 and TRBJ2-6): DTAVSQTPKYLVTQMGNDKSIKCEQNLGHDTMYWYKQDSKKFLKIMFSYNNKELIINETVPNRFSPKSPDKAHLNLHINSLELGDSAVYFCASSFGQSFSGANVLTFGAGSRLTVL.

This clonotype ranks as medium-sized. This chain joins TRBV7-2 and TRBJ1-2; possible D gene TRBD1, 5 bases. V was shortened by 2 bases and J by 6 bases, with 13 bases between the two germline ends. Germline-derived CDR1 and CDR2 are SGHTA and FQGNSA. This CDR3 has 14 residues. The CDR3 here is CASSLQGGAHGYTF. CDR3 bases: TGTGCCAGCAGCTTACAAGGTGGGGCCCATGGCTACACCTTC.

This clonotype was seen a handful of times. The chain links TRBV20-1 to TRBJ1-3; D remains ambiguous. CDR1 is DFQATT, CDR2 SNEGSKA, per germline (reference sequence). The CDR3 runs to 12 residues. With 8 bases removed from V and 0 bases from J, the gap between germline ends came to 8 bases. The CDR3 spells CSTYSSGNTIYF. The CDR3 DNA is TGCAGTACATATTCCTCTGGAAACACCATATATTTT.

This clonotype turned up a few times. The CDR3 DNA follows: TGTGCCACCAGTGAAAAGAACACAGATACGCAGTATTTT. This encodes CATSEKNTDTQYF. The chain recombines TRBV24-1 with TRBJ2-3; D gene unclear. The length of the CDR3 is 13 residues. CDR1 and CDR2 from the germline V gene are KGHDR and SFDVKD. With 4 bases removed from V and 2 bases from J, the gap between germline ends came to 6 bases.

In this sample, this clonotype turned up many times. The rearrangement joins TRBV18 to TRBJ2-1; 7 bases are a match to TRBD2. CDR1 is KGHSH and CDR2 is LQKENI in the germline V gene. V was pared by 4 bases and J by 4 bases, with 1 base of the junction left unmatched. The CDR3 has 13 residues. The CDR3 coding sequence is TGTGCCAGCTCACACGGGGGGTACAATGAGCAGTTCTTC. Its protein is CASSHGGYNEQFF.

This clonotype was counted ten times or more. This chain uses TRBV29-1 with TRBJ1-2; D remains unclear. The CDR3 is made up of 12 amino acids. Germline V gives CDR1 SQVTM, CDR2 ANQGSEA. The V end was cut by 3 bases, the J end by 5 bases, with 10 bases between. The DNA of the CDR3 is TGCAGCGTTGAGAAGGGCAAATATGGCTACACCTTC. Translation: CSVEKGKYGYTF. The variable domain in full, with the rest retrieved from reference TRBV29-1 and TRBJ1-2, is SAVISQKPSRDICQRGTSLTIQCQVDSQVTMMFWYRQQPGQSLTLIATANQGSEATYESGFVIDKFPISRPNLTFSTLTVSNMSPEDSSIYLCSVEKGKYGYTFGSGTRLTVV.

This clonotype was seen many times. The genes are TRBV3-1 and TRBJ1-1; the match to TRBD1 covers 11 bases. The CDR3 runs 16 residues. V dropped 4 bases and J dropped 0; count of bases not matched to a gene: 4. In germline, CDR1 is LGHDT, CDR2 YNNKEL (reference sequence). CDR3 region: CASSPRTGGMNTEAFF. CDR3 bases: TGTGCCAGCAGCCCGCGGACAGGGGGCATGAACACTGAAGCTTTCTTT.

This clonotype appeared a few times. The chain uses TRBV12-3 or TRBV12-4 and TRBJ1-3; D is perhaps TRBD1 (6 bases). CDR3 length: 14 residues. V lost 3 bases and J 4 bases, leaving 10 bases between the germline ends. CDR3 nucleotides: TGTGCCAGCAGTTTTAGCCAGGGGGGAAACACCATATATTTT. Translating gives CASSFSQGGNTIYF.